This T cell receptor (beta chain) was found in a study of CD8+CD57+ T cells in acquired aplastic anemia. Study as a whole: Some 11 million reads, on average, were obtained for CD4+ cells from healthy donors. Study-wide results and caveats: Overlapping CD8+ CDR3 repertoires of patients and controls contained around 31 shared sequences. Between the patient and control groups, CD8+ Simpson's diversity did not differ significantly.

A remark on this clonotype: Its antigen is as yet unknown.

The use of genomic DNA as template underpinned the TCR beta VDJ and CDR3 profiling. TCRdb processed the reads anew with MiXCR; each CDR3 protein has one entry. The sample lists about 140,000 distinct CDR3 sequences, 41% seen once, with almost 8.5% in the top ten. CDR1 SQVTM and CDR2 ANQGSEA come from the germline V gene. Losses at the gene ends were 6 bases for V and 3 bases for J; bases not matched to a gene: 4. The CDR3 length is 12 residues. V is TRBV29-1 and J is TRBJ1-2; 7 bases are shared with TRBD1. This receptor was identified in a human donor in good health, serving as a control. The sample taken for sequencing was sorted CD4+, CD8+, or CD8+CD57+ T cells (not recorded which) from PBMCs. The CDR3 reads CSVPGQHYGYTF. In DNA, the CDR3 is TGCAGCGTCCCGGGACAGCACTATGGCTACACCTTC.